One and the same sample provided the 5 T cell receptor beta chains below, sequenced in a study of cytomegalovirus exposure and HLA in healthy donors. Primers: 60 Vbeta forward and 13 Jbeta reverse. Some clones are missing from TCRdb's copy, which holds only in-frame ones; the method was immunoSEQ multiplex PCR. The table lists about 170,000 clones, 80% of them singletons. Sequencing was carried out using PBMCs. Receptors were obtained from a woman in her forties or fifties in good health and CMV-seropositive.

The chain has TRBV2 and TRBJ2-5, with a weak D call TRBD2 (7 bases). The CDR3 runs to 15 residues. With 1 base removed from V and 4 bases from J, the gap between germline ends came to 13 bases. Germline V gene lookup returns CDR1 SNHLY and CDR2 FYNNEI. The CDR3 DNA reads TGTGCCAGCAGTGAAGTGGGGGGGGGCCGAGAGACCCAGTACTTC. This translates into CASSEVGGGRETQYF.

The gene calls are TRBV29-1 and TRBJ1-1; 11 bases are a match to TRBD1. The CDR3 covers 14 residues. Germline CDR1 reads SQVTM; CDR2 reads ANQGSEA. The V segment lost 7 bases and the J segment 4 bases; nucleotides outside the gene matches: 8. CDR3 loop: CSARKGTGGTEAFF. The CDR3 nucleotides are TGCAGCGCCAGAAAGGGGACAGGGGGCACTGAAGCTTTCTTT.

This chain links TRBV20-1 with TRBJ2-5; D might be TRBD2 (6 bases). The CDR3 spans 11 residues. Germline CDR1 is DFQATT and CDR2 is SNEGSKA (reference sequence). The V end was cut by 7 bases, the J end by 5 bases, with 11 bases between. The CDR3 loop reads CSEGGLETQYF. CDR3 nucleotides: TGCAGTGAAGGAGGGTTGGAGACCCAGTACTTC.

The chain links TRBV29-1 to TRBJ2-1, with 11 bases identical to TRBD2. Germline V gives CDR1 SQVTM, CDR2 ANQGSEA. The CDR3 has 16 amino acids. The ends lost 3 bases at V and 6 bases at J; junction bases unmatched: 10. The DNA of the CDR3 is TGCAGCGTTGAGATACTAGCGGGAGCGAGTAGCAATGAGCAGTTCTTC. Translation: CSVEILAGASSNEQFF.

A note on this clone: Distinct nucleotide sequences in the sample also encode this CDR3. The CDR3 sequence is CASSIGTGGEKLFF. The CDR3 coding sequence is TGTGCCAGTAGTATCGGGACAGGGGGAGAAAAACTGTTTTTT. The chain couples TRBV19 to TRBJ1-4; 11 bases line up with TRBD1. V gave up 3 bases and J gave up 8 bases; unmatched junction bases: 2. The length of the CDR3 is 14 residues. The germline gives CDR1 LNHDA, CDR2 SQIVND (reference sequence).